Each of the 29 T cell receptor beta chains below was sequenced from the same sample in a study of CD8 T cells in ankylosing spondylitis. TCRdb processed the 5' RACE reads anew with MiXCR; each CDR3 protein has one entry. The sample has about 350,000 distinct CDR3 sequences; about 20% are singletons. The sample comprised blood, either unsorted or a sorted T cell fraction (not recorded which). The receptors come from a male donor with ankylosing spondylitis or in good health (not recorded which).

The CDR3, as DNA: TGTGCCAGCAGCATAGGACAGGGGGCTGGCAATGAGCAGTTCTTC. It encodes CASSIGQGAGNEQFF. The genes are TRBV7-2 and TRBJ2-1; 11 bases agree with TRBD1. J gave up 6 bases and V 5 bases, and 6 bases lay outside the gene matches. The CDR3 runs to 15 residues. CDR1 and CDR2 from the germline V gene are SGHTA and FQGNSA.

The rearrangement links TRBV5-5 to TRBJ2-1, with D hard to call. Between the trimmed V and J ends, which lost 0 bases and 5 bases, there was a span of 9 bases. The CDR3 extends over 14 amino acids. The germline V gene encodes CDR1 SGHKS and CDR2 YYEKEE (reference sequence). The CDR3 spells CASSLGPTHNEQFF. CDR3 in DNA: TGTGCCAGCAGCTTGGGACCTACGCACAATGAGCAGTTCTTC.

The chain recombines TRBV14 with TRBJ2-1, with a tentative D call TRBD2 (5 bases). From germline, CDR1 is SGHDN and CDR2 FVKESK. CDR3 length: 20 residues. V lost 0 bases to trimming and J lost 1 base, with 22 bases between them. The CDR3 sequence is CASSQDLFRDGPGSYNEQFF. The CDR3 DNA follows: TGTGCCAGCAGCCAAGATCTTTTTCGGGATGGGCCCGGATCCTACAATGAGCAGTTCTTC.

In DNA, the CDR3 is TGTGCCAGCAGCTTAGATGGGTCAGGGTCCTACGAGCAGTACTTC. Translated: CASSLDGSGSYEQYF. The chain carries TRBV11-2 and TRBJ2-7, with a tentative D call TRBD1 (5 bases). This CDR3 region has 15 residues. The germline gives CDR1 SGHAT, CDR2 FQNNGV. Trimming cost V 0 bases and J 1 base, with 10 bases left between them.

This sequence joins TRBV4-1 and TRBJ1-1, with D tentatively TRBD1 (5 bases). The CDR3 spans 15 residues. Per germline, CDR1 MGHRA and CDR2 YSYEKL. V lost 0 bases and J 0 bases, leaving 8 bases between the germline ends. The CDR3 loop is CASSQESGLNTEAFF. The CDR3 DNA sequence: TGCGCCAGCAGCCAAGAATCAGGGCTGAACACTGAAGCTTTCTTT.

This clonotype was counted only a few times. The chain carries TRBV12-3 or TRBV12-4 and TRBJ2-7, with TRBD1 matching 7 bases. The CDR3 spans 14 residues. Germline trimming cut 6 bases from V and 6 bases from J; bases unmatched to any gene: 11. CDR3 coding DNA: TGTGCCAGCAGGCCCGGGACAGCTGTCGGCGAGCAGTACTTC. Amino acid sequence: CASRPGTAVGEQYF.

At least ten counts were recorded for this clonotype. The rearrangement uses TRBV12-3 or TRBV12-4 and TRBJ1-5, with D hard to call. Trimming left V 5 bases short and J 3 bases short, with 11 bases between. The length of the CDR3 is 14 residues. CDR3 loop: CASSRRDSNQPQHF. CDR3 DNA sequence: TGTGCCAGCAGTCGCCGGGATTCCAATCAGCCCCAGCATTTT.

The chain carries TRBV3-1 and TRBJ2-2, with D uncertain. The V gene lost 2 bases and the J gene lost 1 base, with 5 bases spanning the gap. CDR1 LGHDT and CDR2 YNNKEL come from the germline V gene (reference sequence). CDR3 size: 14 residues. CDR3 residues: CASSQLLNTGELFF. CDR3 coding DNA: TGTGCCAGCAGCCAACTACTGAACACCGGGGAGCTGTTTTTT. The full variable domain, rest sourced from reference TRBV3-1 and TRBJ2-2, is DTAVSQTPKYLVTQMGNDKSIKCEQNLGHDTMYWYKQDSKKFLKIMFSYNNKELIINETVPNRFSPKSPDKAHLNLHINSLELGDSAVYFCASSQLLNTGELFFGEGSRLTVL.

The V call is TRBV12-3 or TRBV12-4, the J call TRBJ2-7; perhaps TRBD1 as D (5 bases). The V gene lost 3 bases and the J gene lost 6 bases, with 15 bases spanning the gap. CDR3 length: 14 residues. Here the CDR3 DNA reads TGTGCCAGCAGTTTCGATACCCTCAGGGTCGAGCAGTACTTC. This codes for CASSFDTLRVEQYF.

This clonotype has a handful of counts. The CDR3 reads CSVTGYTQYF. DNA for the CDR3: TGCAGCGTTACAGGGTATACGCAGTATTTT. The chain links TRBV29-1 to TRBJ2-3; possible D gene TRBD1, 6 bases. From germline, CDR1 is SQVTM and CDR2 ANQGSEA. This CDR3 is 10 amino acids long. Trimming stripped 5 bases from V and 7 bases from J, with 7 bases between.

This clonotype came up a few times. J is TRBJ2-2 and V is TRBV9; no definite D call. The CDR3 length is 14 residues. The V gene's germline CDR1 is SGDLS and CDR2 YYNGEE. The V and J ends lost 0 bases and 1 base respectively, with 4 bases between them. The CDR3 DNA sequence: TGTGCCAGCAGCGTAGTACGGAACACCGGGGAGCTGTTTTTT. Translated, it gives CASSVVRNTGELFF.

The genes are TRBV10-1 and TRBJ2-2, with TRBD2 matching 7 bases. Germline V lookup: CDR1 WNHNN, CDR2 SYGVQD (reference sequence). This CDR3 contains 15 residues. Unmatched junction bases numbered 2, after V lost 3 bases and J lost 1 base. CDR3 in amino acids: CASSEPGGNTGELFF. The CDR3 DNA sequence: TGCGCCAGCAGTGAACCGGGGGGGAACACCGGGGAGCTGTTTTTT.

The CDR3 bases are TGTGCCAGCAGCTTAGCGCTGACTAGCGGGGGGGCTTACGAGCAGTACTTC. This sequence encodes CASSLALTSGGAYEQYF. The chain uses TRBV7-8 and TRBJ2-7; 14 bases map to TRBD2. Trimming removed 0 bases from V and 4 bases from J; junction bases left unmatched: 5. Germline CDR1 reads SGHVS; CDR2 reads FQNEAQ. There are 17 residues in the CDR3. Using reference TRBV7-8 and TRBJ2-7 for the parts outside the CDR3, the full variable domain is GAGVSQSPRYKVAKRGQDVALRCDPISGHVSLFWYQQALGQGPEFLTYFQNEAQLDKSGLPSDRFFAERPEGSVSTLKIQRTQQEDSAVYLCASSLALTSGGAYEQYFGPGTRLTVT.

The rearrangement uses TRBV28 and TRBJ2-7, with a possible D match to TRBD2 (6 bases). CDR1 and CDR2 from the germline V gene are MDHEN and SYDVKM. This CDR3 has 16 residues. V was clipped by 5 bases and J by 3 bases, with 20 bases between them. CDR3 sequence reads: CASSPIADGGYYEQYF. The CDR3 DNA reads as TGTGCCAGCAGTCCCATCGCGGACGGGGGTTACTACGAGCAGTACTTC.

The chain recombines TRBV9 with TRBJ2-2, with 7 bases identical to TRBD2. V trimming: 3 bases; J trimming: 4 bases; junction bases outside the gene matches: 6. This CDR3 has 15 amino acids. Germline V gives CDR1 SGDLS, CDR2 YYNGEE. The CDR3 DNA reads TGTGCCAGCAGCGGCACTAGCGACCTCACCGGGGAGCTGTTTTTT. This sequence encodes CASSGTSDLTGELFF.

In this sample, this clonotype turned up a few times. Its ends do not fully match the called genes, so a read error is possible. The CDR3 reads CASSVAAIAKNIQYF. The CDR3 nucleotides are TGTGCCAGCAGTGTAGCAGCCATAGCCAAAAACATTCAGTACTTC. This chain links TRBV12-3 or TRBV12-4 with TRBJ2-4; D is unresolved. The CDR3 runs 15 residues.

The chain has TRBV7-9 and TRBJ2-3, with 12 bases aligning to TRBD2. CDR3 length: 17 residues. Germline values: CDR1 SEHNR, CDR2 FQNEAQ (reference sequence). J lost 0 bases, V lost 5 bases, and 6 bases had no gene match. The CDR3 protein is CASSAGLAGPSTDTQYF. The CDR3 DNA follows: TGTGCCAGCAGCGCCGGACTAGCGGGGCCTAGCACAGATACGCAGTATTTT.

V and J are TRBV7-3 and TRBJ2-3, with 9 bases aligning to TRBD2. CDR3 length: 16 residues. Germline-derived CDR1 and CDR2 are SGHTA and FQGTGA. The J segment lost 0 bases and the V segment lost 5 bases, leaving 6 bases of the junction unmatched. CDR3 nucleotides: TGTGCCAGCAGCCCTAGCGGGGTCTATAGCACAGATACGCAGTATTTT. Its translation is CASSPSGVYSTDTQYF.

The chain combines TRBV29-1 with TRBJ2-2, with D unclear. The CDR3 totals 14 residues. V was shortened by 4 bases and J by 0 bases, with 9 bases between the two germline ends. Germline CDR1 and CDR2: SQVTM and ANQGSEA. The DNA for the CDR3 is TGCAGCGTTGTGGGGTCTGCGAACACCGGGGAGCTGTTTTTT. The encoded protein is CSVVGSANTGELFF.

The chain recombines TRBV24-1 with TRBJ2-3, with 7 positions matching TRBD1. The germline V gene has CDR1 KGHDR and CDR2 SFDVKD. V shed 8 bases and J 0 bases; nucleotides not matched to a gene: 7. The CDR3 is 15 amino acids. This chain's CDR3 is CATNSGTDSTDTQYF. DNA of the CDR3: TGTGCCACCAACTCCGGGACAGATAGCACAGATACGCAGTATTTT.

The J gene is TRBJ1-2, the V gene TRBV6-5; the D gene is possibly TRBD1 (6 bases). Germline values: CDR1 MNHEY, CDR2 SVGAGI. The germline V and J ends were trimmed by 4 bases and 7 bases, with 22 bases remaining between them. CDR3 length equals 16 residues. CDR3 sequence: CASSWGARQDFGGYTF. Written as DNA, the CDR3 is TGTGCCAGCAGTTGGGGAGCGAGACAGGATTTCGGTGGCTACACCTTC.

The rearrangement links TRBV15 to TRBJ2-5; TRBD2 agrees at 14 bases. Losses at the gene ends were 5 bases for V and 3 bases for J; bases not matched to a gene: 11. CDR3 length: 18 residues. The germline CDR1 and CDR2 sequences are LNHNV and YYDKDF (reference sequence). CDR3 amino acids: CATSGTGTSGGMEETQYF. The CDR3 nucleotides read TGTGCCACCAGCGGAACCGGGACTAGCGGGGGTATGGAAGAGACCCAGTACTTC.

CDR3 bases: TGTGCCAGCAGCTATACTACCCCCTCGGCCAATGAGCAGTTCTTC. It specifies CASSYTTPSANEQFF. This chain uses TRBV3-1 with TRBJ2-1; no clear D. The CDR3 spans 15 residues. Per germline, CDR1 LGHDT and CDR2 YNNKEL (reference sequence). The ends were cut back, 5 bases at V and 6 bases at J, with 17 bases in the middle.

V is TRBV11-2 and J is TRBJ2-7; D is undetermined. This CDR3 is 15 amino acids long. Trimming stripped 4 bases from V and 3 bases from J, with 16 bases between. From germline, CDR1 is SGHAT and CDR2 FQNNGV. The CDR3 DNA reads TGTGCCAGCAGCTATACCGGCGGCCCTCTCTACGAGCAGTACTTC. Protein: CASSYTGGPLYEQYF.

This clonotype appeared once. V gene TRBV9 combines with J gene TRBJ2-1; D is possibly TRBD2 (7 bases). Germline-derived CDR1 and CDR2 are SGDLS and YYNGEE. CDR3 length equals 16 residues. Deletions cut 3 bases from V and 8 bases from J, with 21 bases between. The CDR3 bases are TGTGCCAGCAGCGCCTGGGGGGGGCCGGGTGTGGATGAGCAGTTCTTC. Its protein product is CASSAWGGPGVDEQFF.

The rearrangement links TRBV3-1 to TRBJ1-2; TRBD1 aligns across 7 bases. CDR1 is LGHDT and CDR2 is YNNKEL in the germline V gene (reference sequence). The CDR3 spans 14 residues. The trim removed 4 bases at V and 4 bases at J, leaving 6 bases unmatched. CDR3 nucleotides: TGTGCCAGCAGCCGTAACCGGGACAGCTATGGCTACACCTTC. The encoded protein is CASSRNRDSYGYTF.

This chain links TRBV4-1 with TRBJ2-2; D is possibly TRBD2 (7 bases). Germline CDR1 reads MGHRA; CDR2 reads YSYEKL. This CDR3 spans 16 amino acids. Trimming removed 3 bases at V and 6 bases at J, with 17 bases between. The CDR3 here is CASSQTEGGRSGELFF. CDR3 sequence (DNA): TGCGCCAGCAGCCAGACCGAGGGGGGGAGGTCCGGGGAGCTGTTTTTT.

The chain uses TRBV5-6 and TRBJ2-5, with TRBD1 matching over 8 bases. With V trimmed by 4 bases and J by 5 bases, 7 bases remained unmatched. Germline V CDR1 and CDR2: SGHDT, YYEEEE. The CDR3 runs to 14 residues. CDR3 DNA: TGTGCCAGCAGCACCCCAGGGGGCTGGGAGACCCAGTACTTC. It is translated as CASSTPGGWETQYF. The whole variable domain, remainder taken from reference TRBV5-6 and TRBJ2-5, is DAGVTQSPTHLIKTRGQQVTLRCSPKSGHDTVSWYQQALGQGPQFIFQYYEEEERQRGNFPDRFSGHQFPNYSSELNVNALLLGDSALYLCASSTPGGWETQYFGPGTRLLVL.

This clonotype was seen at least ten times. The rearrangement uses TRBV7-2 and TRBJ2-5; D gene ambiguous. CDR3 length equals 14 residues. Trimming left V 5 bases short and J 4 bases short, with 14 bases between. Germline V CDR1 and CDR2: SGHTA, FQGNSA. The CDR3 DNA follows: TGTGCCAGCAGCCCCATGATTATGGGAGAGACCCAGTACTTC. It translates to CASSPMIMGETQYF.